The T cell receptor beta chain under discussion was sequenced for a study of T cells in Graves' hyperthyroidism and ophthalmopathy. In this sample, this clonotype turned up many times. Template material for amplifying TCR beta CDR3 regions consisted of RNA transcripts. The HTBI primer set served for first-round RT-PCR of the TCR CDR3. TCRdb passed the multiplex PCR reads through MiXCR, listing each CDR3 protein once. The data hold about 560,000 distinct CDR3 sequences, with 14% observed a single time. In germline, CDR1 is MDHEN, CDR2 SYDVKM. Between the trimmed V and J ends, which lost 6 bases and 2 bases, there was a span of 19 bases. The CDR3 covers 16 residues.

The chain uses TRBV28 and TRBJ1-2; weak D call: TRBD1 (6 bases). The TCR comes from a middle-aged woman with Graves' hyperthyroidism. The sample was blood. This CDR3 is CASSHIQGRGNYGYTF. CDR3 DNA: TGTGCCAGCAGCCATATACAGGGAAGGGGCAACTATGGCTACACCTTC.